These 24 T cell receptor beta chains were all obtained from the same sample, sequenced in a study of cytomegalovirus exposure and HLA in healthy donors. The PCR made use of 60 Vbeta and 13 Jbeta primers. Using immunoSEQ multiplex PCR, the repertoire was profiled, and TCRdb retains in-frame clones only, with some absent. The table lists tens of thousands of clones, around four fifths of them singletons. Input material: PBMCs. The receptors come from a woman aged 50 to 60 in good health and CMV-seropositive.

This clone came up a few times. The chain is built from TRBV7-9 and TRBJ2-1; 11 bases are shared with TRBD2. Germline CDR1 reads SEHNR; CDR2 reads FQNEAQ (reference sequence). V lost 2 bases and J lost 6; bases outside the gene matches: 9. The CDR3 is made up of 17 amino acids. The CDR3 reads CASSLRLGLAGGNEQFF. CDR3 nucleotides: TGTGCCAGCAGCTTACGCCTGGGGCTAGCGGGAGGCAATGAGCAGTTCTTC.

There are a few counts of this clone. The sample contains more than one DNA sequence encoding this CDR3. V and J are TRBV6-5 and TRBJ2-7; 7 bases align to TRBD1. Trimming at V came to 6 bases and at J to 0 bases, leaving 8 bases not matched to a gene. The CDR3 extends over 15 amino acids. Germline V lookup: CDR1 MNHEY, CDR2 SVGAGI. The CDR3 DNA reads as TGTGCCAGCAGATCCCCGGGACAGAGCTCCTACGAGCAGTACTTC. It codes for CASRSPGQSSYEQYF.

The rearrangement uses TRBV29-1 and TRBJ1-2, with a possible D match to TRBD1 (6 bases). CDR1 SQVTM and CDR2 ANQGSEA come from the germline V gene. The CDR3 is made up of 13 amino acids. Trimming removed 7 bases at V and 7 bases at J, with 19 bases between. CDR3 loop: CSATPTGLSGYTF. Written as DNA, the CDR3 is TGCAGCGCAACCCCTACAGGGTTGAGTGGCTACACCTTC.

This clone turned up a few times. The DNA of the CDR3 is TGTGCCAGCAGTCGCCGGGACAGGGGGCGCGAGCAGTACTTC. Translating gives CASSRRDRGREQYF. The rearrangement links TRBV27 to TRBJ2-7; 12 bases fit TRBD1. Germline CDR1 is MNHEY and CDR2 is SMNVEV (reference sequence). V dropped 5 bases and J dropped 6; count of bases not matched to a gene: 5. The CDR3 spans 14 residues.

This clone was counted a few times. The chain couples TRBV4-1 to TRBJ1-4; D gene unclear. CDR1 is MGHRA, CDR2 YSYEKL, per germline. Trimming removed 1 base from V and 0 bases from J, with 12 bases in between. CDR3 length equals 17 residues. CDR3 region: CASSQGGNTATNEKLFF. As DNA, the CDR3 is TGCGCCAGCAGCCAAGGAGGGAACACCGCAACTAATGAAAAACTGTTTTTT.

The V and J genes are TRBV11-2 and TRBJ2-1; 13 bases map to TRBD2. Germline assignment: CDR1 SGHAT and CDR2 FQNNGV. J was trimmed by 5 bases and V by 6 bases; bases with no gene match: 4. The CDR3 has 15 residues. The CDR3 loop reads CASRQLAGGHNEQFF. The CDR3 DNA is TGTGCCAGCAGGCAACTAGCGGGAGGGCACAATGAGCAGTTCTTC.

This chain links TRBV10-2 with TRBJ1-5, with D perhaps TRBD1 (6 bases). V was shortened by 9 bases and J by 1 base, with 19 bases between the two germline ends. CDR1 WSHSY and CDR2 SAAADI come from the germline V gene. The CDR3 covers 16 residues. CDR3 coding DNA: TGCGCCAGTCCTTCCCGGGGGGCTGGGAGCAATCAGCCCCAGCATTTT. As protein: CASPSRGAGSNQPQHF.

This clone was observed a few times. This rearrangement joins TRBV27 to TRBJ1-4; no clear D. In germline, CDR1 is MNHEY, CDR2 SMNVEV (reference sequence). This CDR3 is 15 amino acids long. The V end was cut by 5 bases, the J end by 7 bases, with 17 bases between. CDR3 sequence reads: CASSPPRGQSEKLFF. DNA for the CDR3: TGTGCCAGCAGTCCCCCACGGGGTCAGAGTGAAAAACTGTTTTTT.

V and J are TRBV5-6 and TRBJ1-3, with no clear D. The CDR3 spans 15 residues. Germline V gene lookup returns CDR1 SGHDT and CDR2 YYEEEE. Trimming stripped 2 bases from V and 0 bases from J, with 9 bases between. Written as DNA, the CDR3 is TGTGCCAGCAGCTTCGAGGCCCCCTCTGGAAACACCATATATTTT. Protein sequence: CASSFEAPSGNTIYF.

This sequence joins TRBV19 and TRBJ2-1; 10 nucleotides line up with TRBD2. J lost 5 bases, V lost 5 bases, and 9 bases had no gene match. The germline V gene encodes CDR1 LNHDA and CDR2 SQIVND (reference sequence). This CDR3 spans 16 amino acids. The CDR3 loop is CASSPMGLALDNEQFF. DNA for the CDR3: TGTGCCAGTAGTCCTATGGGACTAGCGTTAGACAATGAGCAGTTCTTC. The complete variable domain, with remaining parts taken from reference TRBV19 and TRBJ2-1, reads DGGITQSPKYLFRKEGQNVTLSCEQNLNHDAMYWYRQDPGQGLRLIYYSQIVNDFQKGDIAEGYSVSREKKESFPLTVTSAQKNPTAFYLCASSPMGLALDNEQFFGPGTRLTVL.

The rearrangement joins TRBV27 to TRBJ2-1; D is perhaps TRBD2 (6 bases). Trimming removed 4 bases at V and 2 bases at J, with 15 bases between. The CDR3 length is 16 residues. Germline V gene sequence: CDR1 MNHEY, CDR2 SMNVEV (reference sequence). The CDR3 protein is CASSSPRDWPYNEQFF. DNA for the CDR3: TGTGCCAGCAGTTCCCCTCGGGACTGGCCCTACAATGAGCAGTTCTTC.

The V call is TRBV6-6, the J call TRBJ2-1; weak D call: TRBD1 (5 bases). Germline CDR1 MNHNY, CDR2 SVGAGI (reference sequence). Trimming removed 7 bases from V and 4 bases from J, with 14 bases in between. This CDR3 spans 14 amino acids. This chain's CDR3 is CASIQSTVYNEQFF. CDR3 sequence (DNA): TGTGCCAGCATCCAATCGACAGTATACAATGAGCAGTTCTTC.

A single count supports this clone. The V gene is TRBV30, the J gene TRBJ2-2; D gene unclear. CDR1 is GTSNPN, CDR2 SVGIG, per germline (reference sequence). V gave up 0 bases and J gave up 4 bases, with 9 bases separating them. The CDR3 consists of 14 residues. The CDR3 region has the DNA TGTGCCTGGAGTGTACAGATTTTCACCGGGGAGCTGTTTTTT. Residues: CAWSVQIFTGELFF.

The chain recombines TRBV7-9 with TRBJ1-1, with 7 bases fitting TRBD1. V shed 1 base and J 1 base; nucleotides not matched to a gene: 6. The germline CDR1 and CDR2 sequences are SEHNR and FQNEAQ (reference sequence). The CDR3 contains 16 residues. CDR3 in amino acids: CASSLGRTGKNTEAFF. The CDR3 DNA sequence: TGTGCCAGCAGCTTAGGGCGGACAGGAAAGAACACTGAAGCTTTCTTT.

To note about this clone: Its ends do not fully match the called genes, so a read error is possible. The CDR3 sequence: CASSRDIMHF. CDR3 in DNA: TGTGCCAGCAGTAGGGACATCATGCACTTC. The chain combines TRBV6-6 with TRBJ2-7, with D possibly matching TRBD1 (6 bases). This CDR3 contains 10 residues. Germline assignment: CDR1 MNHNY and CDR2 SVGAGI (reference sequence).

The gene calls are TRBV2 and TRBJ2-2; D unclear. This CDR3 has 14 residues. Trimming left V 4 bases short and J 4 bases short, with 10 bases between. From germline, CDR1 is SNHLY and CDR2 FYNNEI. In DNA, the CDR3 is TGTGCCAGCAGTGTCAGCAGCGCCACCGGGGAGCTGTTTTTT. Amino acids: CASSVSSATGELFF.

This clone has just a few counts. The chain links TRBV7-8 to TRBJ2-7; D is ambiguous. Trimming removed 4 bases at V and 6 bases at J, with 10 bases between. Germline lookup yields CDR1 SGHVS and CDR2 FQNEAQ. The CDR3 covers 12 residues. The CDR3 is CASSSNTGEQYF. The CDR3 region has the DNA TGTGCCAGCAGCTCAAATACCGGCGAGCAGTACTTC. Variable domain in full (rest from reference TRBV7-8 and TRBJ2-7): GAGVSQSPRYKVAKRGQDVALRCDPISGHVSLFWYQQALGQGPEFLTYFQNEAQLDKSGLPSDRFFAERPEGSVSTLKIQRTQQEDSAVYLCASSSNTGEQYFGPGTRLTVT.

This clone appeared a few times. This chain uses TRBV4-1 with TRBJ1-2, with D tentatively TRBD1 (5 bases). Germline lookup yields CDR1 MGHRA and CDR2 YSYEKL. The CDR3 totals 15 residues. Trimming took 7 bases from V and 3 from J, leaving 18 bases between them. As DNA, the CDR3 is TGCGCCAGCAACCCTTTGCAGGGAGGGGACTATGGCTACACCTTC. Residues: CASNPLQGGDYGYTF.

The rearrangement joins TRBV30 to TRBJ2-3, with TRBD2 matching over 8 bases. V shed 2 bases, J shed 0 bases, and the junction held 7 bases outside the gene matches. From germline, CDR1 is GTSNPN and CDR2 SVGIG (reference sequence). CDR3 size: 16 residues. The CDR3 bases are TGTGCCTGGAGTCGACGAGCGGGGGCTAGCACAGATACGCAGTATTTT. Its translation is CAWSRRAGASTDTQYF.

V usage is TRBV29-1 and J usage is TRBJ2-1; D gene ambiguous. The germline V gene has CDR1 SQVTM and CDR2 ANQGSEA. This CDR3 region has 11 residues. V lost 4 bases to trimming and J lost 7 bases, with 8 bases between them. CDR3 DNA: TGCAGCGTTGGGCTCGTTAATGAGCAGTTCTTC. This encodes CSVGLVNEQFF.

This rearrangement joins TRBV6-1 to TRBJ2-1; 7 bases fit TRBD2. V lost 5 bases, J lost 10 bases, and 5 bases stayed unmatched. Germline-derived CDR1 and CDR2 are MNHNS and SASEGT. The CDR3 is made up of 12 amino acids. The chain's CDR3 is CASSLLAEEQFF. Here the CDR3 DNA reads TGTGCCAGCAGTCTCCTAGCGGAGGAGCAGTTCTTC.

The rearrangement uses TRBV6-4 and TRBJ2-1; D is possibly TRBD1 (5 bases). The CDR3 runs 15 residues. Trimming removed 6 bases from V and 11 bases from J, with 23 bases in between. The germline V gene has CDR1 MRHNA and CDR2 SNTAGT. CDR3 in DNA: TGTGCCAGCAGGCAGGGTCCTGATCCCTCCACTCAGCAGTTCTTC. Translating gives CASRQGPDPSTQQFF.

J is TRBJ1-1 and V is TRBV25-1; D perhaps matches TRBD1 (5 bases). This CDR3 is 15 amino acids long. V lost 4 bases to trimming and J lost 6 bases, with 18 bases between them. Germline V gene lookup returns CDR1 MGHDK and CDR2 SYGVNS. The chain's CDR3 is CASSGKIGGWSEAFF. The CDR3, as DNA: TGTGCCAGCAGTGGAAAAATCGGGGGTTGGTCTGAAGCTTTCTTT.

The chain employs TRBV7-6 and TRBJ2-7; D is perhaps TRBD2 (5 bases). Germline CDR1 and CDR2: SGHVS and FNYEAQ. The CDR3 spans 9 residues. Deletions cut 9 bases from V and 6 bases from J, with 6 bases between. The CDR3 reads CASRGEQYF. CDR3 nucleotide sequence: TGTGCCAGTCGGGGCGAGCAGTACTTC. The variable domain in full, completed from reference TRBV7-6 and TRBJ2-7, reads GAGVSQSPRYKVTKRGQDVALRCDPISGHVSLYWYRQALGQGPEFLTYFNYEAQQDKSGLPNDRFSAERPEGSISTLTIQRTEQRDSAMYRCASRGEQYFGPGTRLTVT.